What follows are 32 T cell receptor beta chains derived from one specimen sequenced in a study of T cell responses to AZD1222 COVID-19 vaccine. The assay was immunoSEQ multiplex PCR, and TCRdb's table has in-frame clones only and misses some. The data show about 120,000 clones, about 90% seen once. This sample comprised peripheral blood, obtained on day 0 of AZD1222 vaccination. These receptors all stem from an adult in good health.

The chain carries TRBV14 and TRBJ1-1, with D unclear. CDR1 and CDR2 from the germline V gene are SGHDN and FVKESK. The CDR3 totals 13 residues. The V and J ends lost 5 bases and 0 bases respectively, with 7 bases between them. This CDR3 reads CASSYSLNTEAFF. The DNA of the CDR3 is TGTGCCAGCAGCTACAGTTTGAACACTGAAGCTTTCTTT.

The CDR3 reads CASSQAEGPYEQYF. The CDR3 nucleotides read TGCGCCAGCAGCCAAGCAGAAGGGCCCTACGAGCAGTACTTC. The rearrangement joins TRBV4-1 to TRBJ2-7; D is uncertain. Trimming took off 1 base at V and 2 bases at J, with 9 bases between the two ends. The germline gives CDR1 MGHRA, CDR2 YSYEKL. The CDR3 totals 14 residues.

J is TRBJ2-5 and V is TRBV21-1; the table calls TRBD2, which could not be checked here. TRBV21-1 is a pseudogene. The CDR3 runs 17 residues. CDR3 DNA sequence: TGTGCCAGCGCTAAGGGGGCGGGAGGGCGGTTAGGAGAGACCCAGTACTTC. It is translated as CASAKGAGGRLGETQYF.

In its sample, this clone was seen once. The gene calls are TRBV5-5 and TRBJ2-5; D unclear. The CDR3 runs 16 residues. Germline-derived CDR1 and CDR2 are SGHKS and YYEKEE (reference sequence). V was cut by 2 bases and J by 1 base, with 15 bases left in between. The CDR3 loop is CASSLRAAGSQETQYF. Here the CDR3 DNA reads TGTGCCAGCAGCTTAAGGGCGGCCGGCTCCCAAGAGACCCAGTACTTC.

This clone was detected only once. The gene calls are TRBV3-1 (or the pseudogene TRBV3-2) and TRBJ2-5, with 11 bases identical to TRBD2. Germline values: CDR1 LGHDT, CDR2 YNNKEL (reference sequence). The CDR3 contains 16 residues. V trimming: 4 bases; J trimming: 3 bases; junction bases outside the gene matches: 7. This chain's CDR3 is CASSRFTSGGKETQYF. The CDR3, as DNA: TGTGCCAGCAGCCGCTTTACTAGCGGGGGAAAAGAGACCCAGTACTTC.

The chain combines TRBV15 with TRBJ1-6, with 7 bases aligning to TRBD1. Germline CDR1 LNHNV, CDR2 YYDKDF (reference sequence). J was trimmed by 9 bases and V by 4 bases; bases with no gene match: 12. This CDR3 is 16 amino acids long. CDR3 nucleotides: TGTGCCACCAGCACCCGACAGGGAGGTTCGAGTTCACCCCTCCACTTT. This gives the protein CATSTRQGGSSSPLHF.

The chain carries TRBV29-1 and TRBJ1-1; possible D gene TRBD1, 6 bases. Between the trimmed V and J ends, which lost 6 bases and 4 bases, there was a span of 15 bases. The germline V gene has CDR1 SQVTM and CDR2 ANQGSEA. This CDR3 region has 13 residues. The CDR3 region has the DNA TGCAGCGTGGGGACACAATGGAGCACTGAAGCTTTCTTT. Translation: CSVGTQWSTEAFF.

V is TRBV10-3 and J is TRBJ2-5, with D possibly TRBD1 on 5 matching bases. CDR1 and CDR2 from the germline V gene are ENHRY and SYGVKD. Trimming left V 3 bases short and J 1 base short, with 9 bases between. The CDR3 runs to 14 residues. The CDR3 DNA follows: TGTGCCATCAGTGACCCGACAGTCCAAGAGACCCAGTACTTC. Its translation is CAISDPTVQETQYF.

The rearrangement links TRBV27 to TRBJ1-2; TRBD1 matches 7 bases. Germline CDR1 MNHEY, CDR2 SMNVEV (reference sequence). With V trimmed by 5 bases and J by 2 bases, 8 bases remained unmatched. This CDR3 comprises 15 residues. The CDR3 bases are TGTGCCAGCAGTCCGACCCCGACAGGGAACTATGGCTACACCTTC. It is translated as CASSPTPTGNYGYTF.

This rearrangement joins TRBV5-4 to TRBJ1-2; 9 bases map to TRBD1. Looked up from germline, CDR1 is SGHNT and CDR2 is YYREEE (reference sequence). V shed 3 bases, J shed 4 bases, and the junction held 4 bases outside the gene matches. The length of the CDR3 is 14 residues. Written as DNA, the CDR3 is TGTGCCAGCAGCTGGGACAGGGCGGGCTATGGCTACACCTTC. Translating gives CASSWDRAGYGYTF. Looking up the rest from reference TRBV5-4 and TRBJ1-2 gives the full variable domain: ETGVTQSPTHLIKTRGQQVTLRCSSQSGHNTVSWYQQALGQGPQFIFQYYREEENGRGNFPPRFSGLQFPNYSSELNVNALELDDSALYLCASSWDRAGYGYTFGSGTRLTVV.

The chain has TRBV28 and TRBJ1-2, with 10 bases fitting TRBD1. CDR1 is MDHEN, CDR2 SYDVKM, per germline. This CDR3 contains 13 residues. J was trimmed by 4 bases and V by 11 bases; bases with no gene match: 7. This CDR3 is CAVPTGGVYGYTF. The CDR3 nucleotides are TGTGCCGTCCCGACAGGGGGCGTCTATGGCTACACCTTC.

J is TRBJ1-5 and V is TRBV6-5; D call uncertain. CDR1 MNHEY and CDR2 SVGAGI come from the germline V gene. The CDR3 sequence is 13 residues long. V was cut by 0 bases and J by 6 bases, with 6 bases left in between. Here the CDR3 DNA reads TGTGCCAGCAGTTACTCGAGTGGTCAGCCCCAGCATTTT. Translated: CASSYSSGQPQHF.

This clone was counted between two and nine times. The chain uses TRBV20-1 and TRBJ1-2, with no clear D. Trimming removed 7 bases from V and 7 bases from J, with 10 bases in between. The CDR3 totals 10 residues. Germline CDR1 and CDR2: DFQATT and SNEGSKA (reference sequence). The CDR3 DNA reads as TGCAGTGTCTCATACCCTGGCTACACCTTC. Its translation: CSVSYPGYTF.

The CDR3, as DNA: TGCGCCAGCAGCCAAGCTGGCAGGTTGAACACTGAAGCTTTCTTT. It yields the protein CASSQAGRLNTEAFF. V usage is TRBV4-1 and J usage is TRBJ1-1; no reliable D call. This CDR3 comprises 15 residues. V was trimmed by 1 base and J by 0 bases, leaving 9 bases between them. Per the germline V gene, CDR1 is MGHRA and CDR2 is YSYEKL.

The chain joins TRBV10-2 to TRBJ2-7; TRBD2 is a possible D gene (6 bases). Deletions cut 5 bases from V and 5 bases from J, with 7 bases between. Germline V lookup: CDR1 WSHSY, CDR2 SAAADI. The CDR3 is 11 amino acids. In nucleotides, the CDR3 is TGCGCCAGCAGTAGCGGGCACGAGCAGTACTTC. This sequence encodes CASSSGHEQYF.

The V gene is TRBV4-3, the J gene TRBJ2-7; TRBD2 matches 15 bases. CDR3 length: 18 amino acids. Germline trimming cut 3 bases from V and 0 bases from J; bases unmatched to any gene: 6. Germline CDR1 reads LGHNA; CDR2 reads YSLEER. CDR3 nucleotide sequence: TGCGCCAGCAGCCAGGGACTAGCGGGAGGTTCAAGCTCCTACGAGCAGTACTTC. Its protein product is CASSQGLAGGSSSYEQYF.

The chain links TRBV19 to TRBJ2-1, with unresolved D. CDR1 and CDR2 from the germline V gene are LNHDA and SQIVND (reference sequence). V was cut by 1 base and J by 8 bases, with 12 bases left in between. CDR3 size: 14 residues. The CDR3: CASSIVGQIHEQFF. CDR3 sequence (DNA): TGTGCCAGTAGTATAGTCGGCCAGATCCATGAGCAGTTCTTC.

In its sample, this clone was seen once. This chain connects TRBV19 to TRBJ1-5; no clear D gene. CDR1 and CDR2 from the germline V gene are LNHDA and SQIVND (reference sequence). The CDR3 length is 13 residues. V was pared by 8 bases and J by 0 bases, with 8 bases between. CDR3 loop: CASRQHSNQPQHF. CDR3 coding DNA: TGTGCCAGTCGGCAGCATAGCAATCAGCCCCAGCATTTT.

The CDR3, as DNA: TGTGCCAGCAGCCAGGGTACAGGGGCTGCTTTCTTT. Encoded protein: CASSQGTGAAFF. The chain joins TRBV3-1 (or the pseudogene TRBV3-2) to TRBJ1-1; TRBD1 matches at 7 bases. The germline V gene encodes CDR1 LGHDT and CDR2 YNNKEL (reference sequence). V dropped 3 bases and J dropped 11; count of bases not matched to a gene: 6. This CDR3 comprises 12 residues.

J is TRBJ1-1 and V is TRBV5-5, with 7 bases that match TRBD1. V lost 2 bases and J lost 5; bases outside the gene matches: 6. CDR3 size: 14 residues. The germline V gene encodes CDR1 SGHKS and CDR2 YYEKEE (reference sequence). The CDR3 is CASSFRTGETEAFF. CDR3 nucleotide sequence: TGTGCCAGCAGCTTTCGTACAGGGGAAACTGAAGCTTTCTTT.

This chain connects TRBV28 to TRBJ1-2, with TRBD1 matching over 7 bases. CDR1 is MDHEN and CDR2 is SYDVKM in the germline V gene. The CDR3 sequence is 14 residues long. The V gene end was trimmed by 5 bases and the J gene end by 4 bases; junction bases not matched to a gene: 7. The CDR3 nucleotides read TGTGCCAGCAGTCTAATCCGGGACAGCTATGGCTACACCTTC. It encodes CASSLIRDSYGYTF.

The rearrangement uses TRBV11-2 and TRBJ1-1; no clear D gene. CDR1 and CDR2 (germline): SGHAT, FQNNGV. Trimming pared 7 bases from V and 4 bases from J, leaving 10 bases between. CDR3 size: 12 residues. The CDR3 nucleotides are TGTGCCAGCATCATGGCGGGCACTGAAGCTTTCTTT. Encoded protein: CASIMAGTEAFF.

V usage is TRBV27 and J usage is TRBJ2-7, with 9 nucleotides matching TRBD1. This CDR3 region has 13 residues. With 6 bases clipped from V and 7 bases from J, the junction kept 7 bases outside the gene matches. Germline CDR1 reads MNHEY; CDR2 reads SMNVEV (reference sequence). The CDR3 sequence: CASSMTGGIEQYF. The CDR3 DNA reads as TGTGCCAGCAGCATGACAGGGGGTATTGAGCAGTACTTC.

The chain couples TRBV19 to TRBJ1-2; D is uncertain. Trimming cost V 3 bases and J 2 bases, with 13 bases left between them. CDR3 length equals 15 residues. Looked up from germline, CDR1 is LNHDA and CDR2 is SQIVND (reference sequence). The CDR3 loop is CASSINPILNYGYTF. For the CDR3, the DNA is TGTGCCAGTAGTATTAATCCCATCCTAAACTATGGCTACACCTTC.

V usage is TRBV4-3 and J usage is TRBJ2-6; 7 bases are a match to TRBD1. There are 18 residues in the CDR3. Per the germline V gene, CDR1 is LGHNA and CDR2 is YSLEER. V lost 4 bases, J lost 0 bases, and 9 bases stayed unmatched. CDR3 amino acids: CASSPQGQGSSGANVLTF. The DNA for the CDR3 is TGCGCCAGCAGCCCACAGGGGCAGGGGAGCTCTGGGGCCAACGTCCTGACTTTC.

In this sample, this clone turned up once. The chain joins TRBV5-5 to TRBJ2-7, with 10 bases matching TRBD1. From germline, CDR1 is SGHKS and CDR2 YYEKEE (reference sequence). V was pared by 5 bases and J by 3 bases, with 8 bases of the junction left unmatched. The length of the CDR3 is 15 residues. The chain's CDR3 is CASSLWTGGIYEQYF. The CDR3 DNA reads as TGTGCCAGCAGTTTATGGACAGGGGGTATCTACGAGCAGTACTTC.

The chain joins TRBV19 to TRBJ2-5; 9 bases map to TRBD2. This CDR3 is built from 15 residues. With 3 bases clipped from V and 2 bases from J, the junction kept 4 bases outside the gene matches. Germline lookup yields CDR1 LNHDA and CDR2 SQIVND (reference sequence). The CDR3 nucleotides are TGTGCCAGTAGTATCGGACTAGCGCGTCAAGAGACCCAGTACTTC. Encoded protein: CASSIGLARQETQYF. The variable domain in full, with the rest retrieved from reference TRBV19 and TRBJ2-5, is DGGITQSPKYLFRKEGQNVTLSCEQNLNHDAMYWYRQDPGQGLRLIYYSQIVNDFQKGDIAEGYSVSREKKESFPLTVTSAQKNPTAFYLCASSIGLARQETQYFGPGTRLLVL.

The gene calls are TRBV5-1 and TRBJ1-2; a weak D match, TRBD1 (6 bases). This CDR3 contains 17 residues. Germline V CDR1 and CDR2: SGHRS, YFSETQ. Trimming stripped 3 bases from V and 4 bases from J, with 22 bases between. CDR3 nucleotide sequence: TGCGCCAGCAGCTGGACCGGGACAACCCTCCAAGCCTATGGCTACACCTTC. It specifies CASSWTGTTLQAYGYTF.

The chain combines TRBV5-1 with TRBJ1-1; D perhaps matches TRBD1 (6 bases). Germline CDR1 is SGHRS and CDR2 is YFSETQ. The germline V and J ends were trimmed by 1 base and 5 bases, with 15 bases remaining between them. This CDR3 is built from 15 residues. The DNA of the CDR3 is TGCGCCAGCAGCTTGAGCCCAGGGGAGTATACTGAAGCTTTCTTT. Residues: CASSLSPGEYTEAFF.

The V and J genes are TRBV5-4 and TRBJ1-2, with D perhaps matching TRBD1 (6 bases). The CDR3 sequence is 14 residues long. V lost 1 base and J 3 bases, leaving 10 bases between the germline ends. CDR1 and CDR2 from the germline V gene are SGHNT and YYREEE (reference sequence). The CDR3 sequence: CASSLSGGYYGYTF. The DNA for the CDR3 is TGTGCCAGCAGCTTGAGCGGGGGCTACTATGGCTACACCTTC. Based on the CDR3 plus reference TRBV5-4 and TRBJ1-2, the full variable domain is ETGVTQSPTHLIKTRGQQVTLRCSSQSGHNTVSWYQQALGQGPQFIFQYYREEENGRGNFPPRFSGLQFPNYSSELNVNALELDDSALYLCASSLSGGYYGYTFGSGTRLTVV.

This chain connects TRBV7-9 to TRBJ1-2; tentatively, D is TRBD1 (6 bases). CDR1 and CDR2 (germline): SEHNR, FQNEAQ (reference sequence). Trimming pared 5 bases from V and 7 bases from J, leaving 11 bases between. CDR3 length: 12 residues. The CDR3 loop reads CASSTQGFGYTF. CDR3 DNA: TGTGCCAGCAGCACCCAGGGGTTTGGCTACACCTTC.

The chain has TRBV2 and TRBJ2-5; 8 bases line up with TRBD1. CDR3 length equals 15 residues. Germline V lookup: CDR1 SNHLY, CDR2 FYNNEI. V lost 6 bases, J lost 5 bases, and 11 bases stayed unmatched. CDR3 amino acids: CASRPDRGGQETQYF. The CDR3 nucleotides read TGTGCCAGCAGACCTGACAGGGGAGGTCAGGAGACCCAGTACTTC. The complete variable domain, with remaining parts taken from reference TRBV2 and TRBJ2-5, reads EPEVTQTPSHQVTQMGQEVILRCVPISNHLYFYWYRQILGQKVEFLVSFYNNEISEKSEIFDDQFSVERPDGSNFTLKIRSTKLEDSAMYFCASRPDRGGQETQYFGPGTRLLVL.